This paragraph reports one T cell receptor (beta chain). The sample is drawn from a study of early T cells in non-severe SARS-CoV-2 infection. Study at large: Sequencing targeted bulk RNA from unsorted whole blood, leaving chains unpaired.

V lost 4 bases, J lost 1 base, and 7 bases stayed unmatched. Germline loops: CDR1 SGHRS, CDR2 YFSETQ. The CDR3 is 16 amino acids. Molecules of cDNA were individually given unique molecular identifiers that were attached to them. MiXCR, applied by TCRdb to the 5' RACE reads, yields one record per CDR3 protein. Here the sample spans over 85,000 distinct CDR3 sequences, about 12% being singletons. The sequences come from whole blood, collected at baseline. This chain connects TRBV5-1 to TRBJ1-5; TRBD1 matches 8 bases. The source is an adult who was a healthcare worker with PCR-confirmed SARS-CoV-2 infection or an uninfected control (not recorded which). The CDR3 DNA follows: TGCGCCAGCAGCCCCGGACAGGGAGGAAGCAATCAGCCCCAGCATTTT. Its translation is CASSPGQGGSNQPQHF.